What follows are 15 T cell receptor beta chains derived from one specimen sequenced in a study of T cell responses to AZD1222 COVID-19 vaccine. The table came from immunoSEQ multiplex PCR; TCRdb's copy has only in-frame clones and leaves some out. The sample shows approximately 110,000 clones, 80% to 95% of them seen only once. Sequenced here: peripheral blood, sampled on day 0 of AZD1222 vaccination. The receptors derive from an adult in good health.

This rearrangement joins TRBV27 to TRBJ1-1; 7 bases map to TRBD1. J lost 5 bases, V lost 6 bases, and 15 bases had no gene match. The CDR3 sequence is 16 residues long. In germline, CDR1 is MNHEY, CDR2 SMNVEV (reference sequence). CDR3 coding DNA: TGTGCCAGCAGCCAACAGGGGAGGTTGGTTTGGACTGAAGCTTTCTTT. Translating gives CASSQQGRLVWTEAFF.

With respect to this clone: Its ends do not fully match the called genes, so a read error is possible. The chain combines TRBV4-3 with TRBJ1-2; 8 bases are shared with TRBD1. The CDR3 runs 12 residues. From germline, CDR1 is LGHNA and CDR2 YSLEER. The CDR3 sequence is CASSQEGTGLSF. The CDR3 DNA reads TGCGCCAGCAGCCAAGAAGGGACAGGCCTCTCCTTC.

The chain combines TRBV7-3 with TRBJ1-1, with 7 nucleotides matching TRBD1. Germline trimming cut 5 bases from V and 8 bases from J; bases unmatched to any gene: 8. Germline CDR1 SGHTA, CDR2 FQGTGA. This CDR3 is built from 13 residues. As DNA, the CDR3 is TGTGCCAGCAGCCCTCGACAGGGACTGGAAGCTTTCTTT. It yields the protein CASSPRQGLEAFF.

V is TRBV27 and J is TRBJ2-7; weak D call: TRBD1 (5 bases). CDR1 MNHEY and CDR2 SMNVEV come from the germline V gene (reference sequence). The V end lost 6 bases, the J end lost 3 bases, and 12 bases lay between the germline ends. The length of the CDR3 is 13 residues. The DNA of the CDR3 is TGTGCCAGCAGATATGGGGCGAGCTACGAGCAGTACTTC. Translation gives CASRYGASYEQYF.

V gene TRBV7-3 combines with J gene TRBJ1-2, with TRBD1 identical over 8 bases. Germline CDR1 reads SGHTA; CDR2 reads FQGTGA. The CDR3 length is 14 residues. The trim removed 5 bases at V and 4 bases at J, leaving 6 bases unmatched. The CDR3 sequence: CASSMGQAPYGYTF. CDR3 DNA: TGTGCCAGCAGCATGGGACAGGCCCCCTATGGCTACACCTTC.

The CDR3 is CASSARAGTGVHEQYF. The CDR3 DNA reads as TGTGCCAGCAGCGCGAGAGCGGGGACAGGGGTCCACGAGCAGTACTTC. This chain connects TRBV9 to TRBJ2-7, with 10 bases fitting TRBD1. V lost 3 bases to trimming and J lost 5 bases; unmatched junction nucleotides: 11. CDR3 length: 16 amino acids. Germline V gene lookup returns CDR1 SGDLS and CDR2 YYNGEE.

This chain uses TRBV30 with TRBJ2-3, with 13 bases aligning to TRBD2. The germline V gene encodes CDR1 GTSNPN and CDR2 SVGIG (reference sequence). Unmatched junction bases numbered 3, after V lost 2 bases and J lost 4 bases. This CDR3 is 15 amino acids long. CDR3 in amino acids: CAWSSGTSGADTQYF. For the CDR3, the DNA is TGTGCCTGGAGTTCCGGGACTAGCGGGGCAGATACGCAGTATTTT.

The chain links TRBV11-2 to TRBJ2-3, with TRBD1 as a possible D gene (5 bases). The V end was cut by 2 bases, the J end by 7 bases, with 19 bases between. The CDR3 totals 16 residues. Per the germline V gene, CDR1 is SGHAT and CDR2 is FQNNGV. CDR3 bases: TGTGCCAGCAGCTTACCTCAGGGATTCAACAGAAATACGCAGTATTTT. It yields the protein CASSLPQGFNRNTQYF.

A single count supports this clone. The rearrangement uses TRBV28 and TRBJ2-3, with 8 positions matching TRBD1. V lost 2 bases and J lost 3; bases outside the gene matches: 4. CDR1 is MDHEN and CDR2 is SYDVKM in the germline V gene. This CDR3 is 15 amino acids long. The CDR3 nucleotides read TGTGCCAGCAGTTTAGGCCAGGGGGCTACAGATACGCAGTATTTT. It yields the protein CASSLGQGATDTQYF.

This chain joins TRBV19 and TRBJ1-5; TRBD1 matches 8 bases. Looked up from germline, CDR1 is LNHDA and CDR2 is SQIVND (reference sequence). Trimming took 4 bases from V and 7 from J; bases not matched to a gene: 3. The CDR3 has 13 residues. CDR3 coding DNA: TGTGCCAGTAGTACAGGGGGCCTCCAGCCCCAGCATTTT. This codes for CASSTGGLQPQHF.

CDR3 bases: TGTGCCTGGGCACCGAGCGCAGAGCAGCCCCAGCATTTT. Protein: CAWAPSAEQPQHF. V usage is TRBV30 and J usage is TRBJ1-5; D is uncertain. The CDR3 runs to 13 residues. The V end was cut by 5 bases, the J end by 7 bases, with 15 bases between. Germline loops: CDR1 GTSNPN, CDR2 SVGIG (reference sequence). The full variable domain, its missing parts supplied by reference TRBV30 and TRBJ1-5, is SQTIHQWPATLVQPVGSPLSLECTVEGTSNPNLYWYRQAAGRGLQLLFYSVGIGQISSEVPQNLSASRPQDRQFILSSKKLLLSDSGFYLCAWAPSAEQPQHFGDGTRLSIL.

The chain couples TRBV11-2 to TRBJ2-7; a weak D match, TRBD2 (6 bases). The germline V and J ends were trimmed by 5 bases and 6 bases, with 17 bases remaining between them. The germline CDR1 and CDR2 sequences are SGHAT and FQNNGV. This CDR3 has 14 residues. The CDR3 sequence is CASSALPGVGEQYF. CDR3 DNA sequence: TGTGCCAGCAGCGCCTTGCCGGGAGTGGGCGAGCAGTACTTC.

In this sample, this clone turned up once. The chain couples TRBV7-7 to TRBJ1-3; TRBD1 is a possible D gene (6 bases). This CDR3 region has 15 residues. With 5 bases removed from V and 3 bases from J, the gap between germline ends came to 14 bases. CDR1 is SSHAT, CDR2 FNYEAQ, per germline (reference sequence). CDR3 nucleotides: TGTGCCAGCAGCCCGAATTCAGGGGATGGAAACACCATATATTTT. Its protein product is CASSPNSGDGNTIYF.

This chain joins TRBV4-2 and TRBJ2-3, with TRBD2 matching 7 bases. Germline V gene data show CDR1 as LGHNA and CDR2 as YNFKEQ. The length of the CDR3 is 16 residues. Trimming removed 1 base from V and 1 base from J; junction bases left unmatched: 5. This chain's CDR3 is CASSQAAGEGTDTQYF. The DNA of the CDR3 is TGTGCCAGCAGCCAAGCTGCGGGAGAGGGCACAGATACGCAGTATTTT.

This chain uses TRBV27 with TRBJ1-3; TRBD1 agrees at 11 bases. J gave up 2 bases and V 5 bases, and 5 bases lay outside the gene matches. Germline V gene lookup returns CDR1 MNHEY and CDR2 SMNVEV (reference sequence). This CDR3 region has 16 residues. The DNA of the CDR3 is TGTGCCAGCAGTCCCCGGGACAGGGGGGCTGGAAACACCATATATTTT. Protein: CASSPRDRGAGNTIYF.